This TCR beta chain was sequenced for a study of T-cell memory formation after mild COVID-19. Study context: TCR clusters were mostly confined to one donor each. Whole-study results and caveats: Day 15 to 85 contractors were CD4/CD8 balanced; later expanders leaned CD4+. The finding that pre-infection memory included some responding clones suggested that cross-reactive memory joined.

The sample holds a few counts of this clonotype. The target antigen is unknown. V lost 0 bases and J 1 base, leaving 14 bases between the germline ends. This CDR3 has 16 amino acids. Looked up from germline, CDR1 is DFQATT and CDR2 is SNEGSKA (reference sequence). From 5'RACE with constant-segment primers came TCR alpha and TCR beta cDNA libraries that carried sample barcodes and UMIs. TCRdb re-derived calls from the 5' RACE reads in MiXCR, one entry per CDR3 protein. The data show roughly 200,000 distinct CDR3 sequences, roughly a fifth seen once. This TCR derives from an adult woman who had mild COVID-19 (a few samples of this study predate the infection). Cell type and time point are not known. The sequenced sample was PBMCs or a T cell subset sorted from them (not recorded which). This chain connects TRBV20-1 to TRBJ2-3; no definite D call. The CDR3 nucleotides read TGCAGTGCTAGAGATTTTCGTTCCCCCGGCACAGATACGCAGTATTTT. Protein sequence: CSARDFRSPGTDTQYF.